This TCR beta chain derives from a study of blood T cell repertoires in COVID-19. The V gene's germline CDR1 is SGDLS and CDR2 YYNGEE. This CDR3 contains 14 residues. Trimming at V came to 4 bases and at J to 4 bases, leaving 7 bases not matched to a gene. In the original processing: Reference gene primer amplification in the assay estimated nucleated cell counts. Profiled with immunoSEQ multiplex PCR; TCRdb holds only in-frame clones, not every one. The DNA gave D and trimming, while V, J and clone size come from that table. The sample lists about 430,000 clones, over 75% occurring once. Those who participated ranged in age from roughly 18 to 100 years and resided in 20 to 25 US areas. Participants' reported clinical history set cohort assignment. Before they entered the study, exposed participants had met a COVID-19 case within 2 weeks.

The rearrangement links TRBV9 to TRBJ2-7; TRBD2 aligns across 8 bases. This sequence originates from a woman between 18 and 29 years old who had been exposed to COVID-19. Input material: PBMCs or T cells enriched from blood (not recorded which). In nucleotides, the CDR3 is TGTGCCAGCAGCCCCCCGGGGGGGACGTACGAGCAGTACTTC. Protein product: CASSPPGGTYEQYF.